The 28 T cell receptor beta chains reported below all come from one sample, sequenced in a study of shared clonotypes between healthy human individuals. Produced via immunoSEQ multiplex PCR; TCRdb's table is partial and in-frame only. The profile covers 700,000 or so clones, with about three quarters appearing a single time and 1.8% taken by the ten largest. Sequenced material: memory CD4+ T cells sorted from blood. Described subset: CD45RA-negative fraction. The receptors were sampled from a woman aged 25-40 years in good health.

The V and J genes are TRBV5-8 and TRBJ1-2, with 7 bases lining up with TRBD1. Germline CDR1 SGHTS, CDR2 YDEGEE. With 0 bases clipped from V and 4 bases from J, the junction kept 9 bases outside the gene matches. This CDR3 is 16 amino acids long. The CDR3 nucleotides are TGTGCCAGCAGCTTGGCTCGGGTCGGGACAGTCTATGGCTACACCTTC. This encodes CASSLARVGTVYGYTF.

V gene TRBV18 combines with J gene TRBJ2-7, with 7 bases that match TRBD1. Trimming took 6 bases from V and 0 from J; bases not matched to a gene: 5. CDR3 length equals 14 residues. Per the germline V gene, CDR1 is KGHSH and CDR2 is LQKENI. As DNA, the CDR3 is TGTGCCAGCTCTGGGACAGACTCCTCCTACGAGCAGTACTTC. It specifies CASSGTDSSYEQYF.

The genes are TRBV6-1 and TRBJ1-1, with TRBD1 as a possible D gene (5 bases). The CDR3 covers 13 residues. V lost 7 bases, J lost 7 bases, and 16 bases lay in between. Germline assignment: CDR1 MNHNS and CDR2 SASEGT. CDR3 DNA sequence: TGTGCCAGCATTCTTTCTGGGACTCATGAAGCTTTCTTT. Encoded protein: CASILSGTHEAFF.

The chain joins TRBV18 to TRBJ2-1, with D perhaps given as TRBD1 or TRBD2 (6 bases each). V was pared by 2 bases and J by 6 bases, with 17 bases between. The CDR3 has 16 amino acids. The germline gives CDR1 KGHSH, CDR2 LQKENI. Here the CDR3 DNA reads TGTGCCAGCTCACCAGGCTTGGGGGGCGGCGGCAATGAGCAGTTCTTC. Translation gives CASSPGLGGGGNEQFF.

In nucleotides, the CDR3 is TGTGCCAGCACCGACGCGGGGAGGACTGAAGCTTTCTTT. Its protein product is CASTDAGRTEAFF. The chain combines TRBV5-6 with TRBJ1-1; D is unresolved. CDR3 length equals 13 residues. The V end was cut by 6 bases, the J end by 5 bases, with 14 bases between. CDR1 and CDR2 (germline): SGHDT, YYEEEE.

The genes are TRBV27 and TRBJ1-2; possibly TRBD1 for D (6 bases). The CDR3 is 16 amino acids. In germline, CDR1 is MNHEY, CDR2 SMNVEV (reference sequence). The V and J ends lost 6 bases and 4 bases respectively, with 21 bases between them. The DNA for the CDR3 is TGTGCCAGCAGCCCTGGGGGGGCCCCCGCGGTCTATGGCTACACCTTC. As protein: CASSPGGAPAVYGYTF.

This clone was seen many times. This chain uses TRBV9 with TRBJ2-3; the D call may be TRBD1 or TRBD2 (5 bases each). This CDR3 spans 15 amino acids. The germline V gene encodes CDR1 SGDLS and CDR2 YYNGEE. Deletions cut 4 bases from V and 5 bases from J, with 17 bases between. The chain's CDR3 is CASSPVTGPGDTQYF. CDR3 sequence (DNA): TGTGCCAGCAGCCCGGTGACGGGGCCGGGAGATACGCAGTATTTT.

CDR3 DNA: TGTGCCTGGAGTGTTTGGGGGGATCAGCCCCAGCATTTT. It codes for CAWSVWGDQPQHF. The J gene is TRBJ1-5, the V gene TRBV30, with a possible D match to TRBD1 (5 bases). The V gene lost 0 bases and the J gene lost 5 bases, with 8 bases spanning the gap. This CDR3 has 13 residues. CDR1 is GTSNPN and CDR2 is SVGIG in the germline V gene (reference sequence). Full variable domain (remainder filled in from reference TRBV30 and TRBJ1-5): SQTIHQWPATLVQPVGSPLSLECTVEGTSNPNLYWYRQAAGRGLQLLFYSVGIGQISSEVPQNLSASRPQDRQFILSSKKLLLSDSGFYLCAWSVWGDQPQHFGDGTRLSIL.

CDR3 region: CASSLQGADNEQFF. The CDR3 DNA reads TGTGCCAGCTCACTACAGGGGGCAGACAATGAGCAGTTCTTC. The V call is TRBV18, the J call TRBJ2-1; TRBD1 matches 9 bases. This CDR3 region has 14 residues. The junction had 3 bases not matched to a gene; V was cut back by 4 bases and J by 5 bases. Germline V gives CDR1 KGHSH, CDR2 LQKENI.

The chain carries TRBV27 and TRBJ2-1; 8 bases agree with TRBD1. Per germline, CDR1 MNHEY and CDR2 SMNVEV (reference sequence). The J segment lost 4 bases and the V segment lost 1 base, leaving 9 bases of the junction unmatched. CDR3 length equals 17 residues. CDR3 nucleotide sequence: TGTGCCAGCAGTTTATTAGGGCGGCAGGGGGCTTACAATGAGCAGTTCTTC. Amino acid sequence: CASSLLGRQGAYNEQFF.

The genes are TRBV5-1 and TRBJ1-5; TRBD1 agrees at 9 bases. This CDR3 is built from 16 residues. Germline V gene data show CDR1 as SGHRS and CDR2 as YFSETQ. Trimming at V came to 1 base and at J to 1 base, leaving 3 bases not matched to a gene. The CDR3 here is CASSLWDRASNQPQHF. The CDR3 coding sequence is TGCGCCAGCAGCTTGTGGGACAGGGCCAGCAATCAGCCCCAGCATTTT.

V is TRBV7-9 and J is TRBJ2-7, with no clear D. CDR1 SEHNR and CDR2 FQNEAQ come from the germline V gene (reference sequence). V lost 1 base, J lost 3 bases, and 7 bases lay in between. This CDR3 spans 13 amino acids. Here the CDR3 reads CASSLVSRYEQYF. The CDR3 bases are TGTGCCAGCAGCTTAGTGTCCCGCTACGAGCAGTACTTC.

In this sample, this clone turned up a few times. The chain couples TRBV19 to TRBJ1-2; D possibly corresponds to TRBD1 (5 bases). This CDR3 is built from 15 residues. Deletions cut 2 bases from V and 3 bases from J, with 13 bases between. Germline-derived CDR1 and CDR2 are LNHDA and SQIVND (reference sequence). The CDR3 DNA reads TGTGCCAGTAGTATATCGAACGCGGGGCACTATGGCTACACCTTC. It specifies CASSISNAGHYGYTF.

The chain carries TRBV15 and TRBJ2-3; D unclear. Trimming removed 1 base from V and 0 bases from J, with 8 bases in between. CDR1 and CDR2 (germline): LNHNV, YYDKDF (reference sequence). This CDR3 is 15 amino acids long. In DNA, the CDR3 is TGTGCCACCAGCAGAGTTGAACCTAGCACAGATACGCAGTATTTT. Translated, it gives CATSRVEPSTDTQYF.

This clone has just one count. One base away lies a much larger clone, so this may be a sequencing read error. This chain joins TRBV6-1 and TRBJ2-1, with 7 bases fitting TRBD1. Germline lookup yields CDR1 MNHNS and CDR2 SASEGT. This CDR3 spans 14 amino acids. V shed 6 bases and J 0 bases; nucleotides not matched to a gene: 2. The CDR3 DNA sequence: TGTGCCAGCAGCCGGACAGGCTCCTACAATGAGCAGTTCTTC. It is translated as CASSRTGSYNEQFF.

The V and J genes are TRBV11-2 and TRBJ2-7, with 14 bases identical to TRBD2. V was pared by 3 bases and J by 6 bases, with 4 bases of the junction left unmatched. Germline CDR1 and CDR2: SGHAT and FQNNGV. The CDR3 sequence is 15 residues long. The CDR3 DNA is TGTGCCAGCAGCTTGGGGACTAGCGGGAGTTTCGAGCAGTACTTC. This gives the protein CASSLGTSGSFEQYF. The full variable domain, rest sourced from reference TRBV11-2 and TRBJ2-7, is EAGVAQSPRYKIIEKRQSVAFWCNPISGHATLYWYQQILGQGPKLLIQFQNNGVVDDSQLPKDRFSAERLKGVDSTLKIQPAKLEDSAVYLCASSLGTSGSFEQYFGPGTRLTVT.

This clone has only a few counts. J is TRBJ2-5 and V is TRBV28; D uncertain. Germline values: CDR1 MDHEN, CDR2 SYDVKM. The CDR3 is 11 residues long. V lost 5 bases, J lost 5 bases, and 6 bases lay in between. CDR3 in DNA: TGTGCCAGCAGTACACTGGAGACCCAGTACTTC. This gives the protein CASSTLETQYF.

This clone was counted a single time. The genes are TRBV11-3 and TRBJ2-3; TRBD1 agrees at 8 bases. V gave up 2 bases and J gave up 6 bases; unmatched junction bases: 10. CDR3 length: 16 amino acids. Per germline, CDR1 SGHNT and CDR2 YENEEA. CDR3 DNA sequence: TGTGCCAGCAGCTTAACTGGGACAGGTGTAGGCGATACGCAGTATTTT. Protein: CASSLTGTGVGDTQYF.

The chain is built from TRBV30 and TRBJ2-6; D uncertain. Trimming pared 7 bases from V and 4 bases from J, leaving 11 bases between. The CDR3 covers 13 residues. Germline V gives CDR1 GTSNPN, CDR2 SVGIG (reference sequence). CDR3 bases: TGTGCCTCGAGGCTGTTGGGGGCCAACGTCCTGACTTTC. This sequence encodes CASRLLGANVLTF.

The J gene is TRBJ2-7, the V gene TRBV9; 9 bases line up with TRBD2. This CDR3 contains 15 residues. Trimming removed 0 bases from V and 3 bases from J; junction bases left unmatched: 4. The V gene's germline CDR1 is SGDLS and CDR2 YYNGEE. The CDR3 protein is CASSVVAGAGYEQYF. The CDR3 nucleotides read TGTGCCAGCAGCGTAGTAGCGGGAGCGGGCTACGAGCAGTACTTC.

This clone was counted a single time. The DNA for the CDR3 is TGCGCCAGCAGCTCAAGCGGGAGTGTTTCGTACGAGCAGTACTTC. Protein: CASSSSGSVSYEQYF. The chain is built from TRBV5-1 and TRBJ2-7, with 8 bases fitting TRBD2. CDR1 and CDR2 from the germline V gene are SGHRS and YFSETQ. V gave up 3 bases and J gave up 4 bases; unmatched junction bases: 9. This CDR3 has 15 residues.

The V gene is TRBV28, the J gene TRBJ1-4; D is unresolved. This CDR3 contains 14 residues. With 0 bases removed from V and 10 bases from J, the gap between germline ends came to 12 bases. Germline V gene sequence: CDR1 MDHEN, CDR2 SYDVKM. For the CDR3, the DNA is TGTGCCAGCAGTTTATGGCCGGGAGTAGGAAAACTGTTTTTT. Translation gives CASSLWPGVGKLFF.

This chain connects TRBV27 to TRBJ1-5; D is perhaps TRBD1 (6 bases). V gave up 6 bases and J gave up 6 bases, with 21 bases separating them. CDR3 length equals 16 residues. Germline loops: CDR1 MNHEY, CDR2 SMNVEV (reference sequence). The chain's CDR3 is CASSSGGGGKGQPQHF. CDR3 nucleotide sequence: TGTGCCAGCAGCTCCGGGGGGGGCGGTAAGGGTCAGCCCCAGCATTTT.

This clone was detected many times. The J gene is TRBJ1-4, the V gene TRBV30; TRBD1 might be the D (6 bases). V was clipped by 2 bases and J by 15 bases, with 22 bases between them. The CDR3 has 14 amino acids. Germline-derived CDR1 and CDR2 are GTSNPN and SVGIG (reference sequence). The CDR3 here is CAWSLRDTTRGVFF. As DNA, the CDR3 is TGTGCCTGGAGTCTCCGGGACACAACGCGAGGGGTGTTTTTT.

This sequence joins TRBV28 and TRBJ1-5; D unclear. Deletions cut 3 bases from V and 4 bases from J, with 13 bases between. Germline assignment: CDR1 MDHEN and CDR2 SYDVKM. The CDR3 runs 15 residues. The CDR3 region has the DNA TGTGCCAGCAGTTTCTCAGGCCCTAGAAATCAGCCCCAGCATTTT. This codes for CASSFSGPRNQPQHF. Drawing the rest from reference TRBV28 and TRBJ1-5, the complete variable domain is DVKVTQSSRYLVKRTGEKVFLECVQDMDHENMFWYRQDPGLGLRLIYFSYDVKMKEKGDIPEGYSVSREKKERFSLILESASTNQTSMYLCASSFSGPRNQPQHFGDGTRLSIL.

This sequence joins TRBV7-9 and TRBJ2-1; D gene unclear. Germline V lookup: CDR1 SEHNR, CDR2 FQNEAQ (reference sequence). The CDR3 covers 13 residues. With 5 bases removed from V and 12 bases from J, the gap between germline ends came to 17 bases. The CDR3, as DNA: TGTGCCAGCAGCCAGCAAGCTAGGGTCGGGCAGTTCTTC. This sequence encodes CASSQQARVGQFF. The variable domain in full, with the rest retrieved from reference TRBV7-9 and TRBJ2-1, is DTGVSQNPRHKITKRGQNVTFRCDPISEHNRLYWYRQTLGQGPEFLTYFQNEAQLEKSRLLSDRFSAERPKGSFSTLEIQRTEQGDSAMYLCASSQQARVGQFFGPGTRLTVL.

To note about this clone: One end of the junction fails to match germline, which may point to a read error. The V and J genes are TRBV6-4 and TRBJ2-7; D is uncertain. Germline CDR1 is MRHNA and CDR2 is SNTAGT. The CDR3 covers 10 residues. In nucleotides, the CDR3 is TGTGCCGGCAGGCGCTACGAGCAGTACTTC. Translated: CAGRRYEQYF.

The chain joins TRBV11-3 to TRBJ2-5; D is unresolved. Trimming cost V 4 bases and J 1 base, with 10 bases left between them. Germline CDR1 is SGHNT and CDR2 is YENEEA. This CDR3 has 14 residues. The chain's CDR3 is CASSSGGSQETQYF. As DNA, the CDR3 is TGTGCCAGCAGCTCGGGCGGCAGCCAAGAGACCCAGTACTTC.